The rows below give T cell receptor beta chains drawn from one sample of a study of blood T cell repertoires in COVID-19. TCRdb's table, derived via immunoSEQ multiplex PCR, lists solely in-frame clones and lacks some. Of under 300,000 clones in the sample, nearly 90% are singletons; the top ten hold approximately 2.3%. The sequenced sample consisted of peripheral blood. Source of these receptors: an older woman with COVID-19, enrolled during active disease. CDR3s include the opening cysteine and the closing phenylalanine or tryptophan. The order of the fields is J gene, V gene, clone size, D gene, CDR3 DNA, CDR3 protein. A D gene is named only where the DNA matches it firmly. Only some rows state a clone size, as once, few, many or a class for expanded clones.

J gene: TRBJ1-2; V gene: TRBV7-2; clone size: few; D gene: -; CDR3 DNA: TGTGCCAGCAGCTCAGGGTCCGGTAACTATGGCTACACCTTC; CDR3 protein: CASSSGSGNYGYTF
J gene: TRBJ1-5; V gene: TRBV29-1; clone size: -; D gene: TRBD1; CDR3 DNA: TGCAGCGTCGAGACTCCGGGACAGGGGGCCGACAATCAGCCCCAGCATTTT; CDR3 protein: CSVETPGQGADNQPQHF
J gene: TRBJ1-6; V gene: TRBV11-3; clone size: -; D gene: -; CDR3 DNA: TGTGCCAGCGACCGGAGCTCCTATAATTCACCCCTCCACTTT; CDR3 protein: CASDRSSYNSPLHF
J gene: TRBJ1-2; V gene: TRBV6-6; clone size: -; D gene: -; CDR3 DNA: TGTGCCAGCAGTTCCCAGGGTAATGGCTACACCTTC; CDR3 protein: CASSSQGNGYTF
J gene: TRBJ1-6; V gene: TRBV7-2; clone size: once; D gene: TRBD1; CDR3 DNA: TGTGCCAGCAGCTCCCTCCAGGGGGGTTTAAATTCACCCCTCCACTTT; CDR3 protein: CASSSLQGGLNSPLHF
J gene: TRBJ2-7; V gene: TRBV29-1; clone size: -; D gene: -; CDR3 DNA: TGCAGCGTTATCACCTCAGGGTCCGAGCAGTACTTC; CDR3 protein: CSVITSGSEQYF
J gene: TRBJ1-4; V gene: TRBV5-6; clone size: -; D gene: -; CDR3 DNA: TGTGCCAGCAGCTCGGACACCTCTAATGAAAAACTGTTTTTT; CDR3 protein: CASSSDTSNEKLFF
J gene: TRBJ1-5; V gene: TRBV10-3; clone size: -; D gene: -; CDR3 DNA: TGTGCCATCAGTGACAGGGTTAGCAATCAGCCCCAGCATTTT; CDR3 protein: CAISDRVSNQPQHF
J gene: TRBJ1-4; V gene: TRBV2; clone size: once; D gene: -; CDR3 DNA: TGTGCCAGCAGTGCCAGGGCTCGGAGTGAAAAACTGTTTTTT; CDR3 protein: CASSARARSEKLFF
J gene: TRBJ2-2; V gene: TRBV4-1; clone size: -; D gene: -; CDR3 DNA: TGCGCCAGCAGCCAAGAGACAGGCAAGAACACCGGGGAGCTGTTTTTT; CDR3 protein: CASSQETGKNTGELFF
J gene: TRBJ1-1; V gene: TRBV10-3; clone size: -; D gene: -; CDR3 DNA: TGTGCCATCAGTGAGTCGTTCGGGCAGGGAGAAGCTTTCTTT; CDR3 protein: CAISESFGQGEAFF
J gene: TRBJ2-5; V gene: TRBV12-3/TRBV12-4; clone size: once; D gene: -; CDR3 DNA: TGTGCCAGCGGTACAGGGAAGTTGTGGTACTTC; CDR3 protein: CASGTGKLWYF
J gene: TRBJ1-1; V gene: TRBV28; clone size: -; D gene: TRBD1; CDR3 DNA: TGTGCCAGCAGTTTAAGGGGACAGGGTCGGGGTGAAGCTTTCTTT; CDR3 protein: CASSLRGQGRGEAFF
J gene: TRBJ1-1; V gene: TRBV27; clone size: -; D gene: -; CDR3 DNA: TGTGCCAGCAGTTTAACCTACAGGACCGACAGGGCTTTCTTT; CDR3 protein: CASSLTYRTDRAFF
J gene: TRBJ2-1; V gene: TRBV2; clone size: -; D gene: TRBD1; CDR3 DNA: TGTGCCAGCACCCCCCCGGGACAGGATTACAATGAGCAGTTCTTC; CDR3 protein: CASTPPGQDYNEQFF
J gene: TRBJ2-1; V gene: TRBV15; clone size: -; D gene: TRBD1; CDR3 DNA: TGTGCCACCAGCAGACCGGGACAGGGAGCTCGGAATGAGCAGTTCTTC; CDR3 protein: CATSRPGQGARNEQFF
J gene: TRBJ1-1; V gene: TRBV6-2/TRBV6-3; clone size: -; D gene: -; CDR3 DNA: TGTGCCAGCAGTTCGGGACACTTTGAAGCTTTCTTT; CDR3 protein: CASSSGHFEAFF
J gene: TRBJ2-3; V gene: TRBV24-1; clone size: -; D gene: -; CDR3 DNA: TGTGCCACCAGTGATTCACAGGGAGGGGGGGCAGATACGCAGTATTTT; CDR3 protein: CATSDSQGGGADTQYF